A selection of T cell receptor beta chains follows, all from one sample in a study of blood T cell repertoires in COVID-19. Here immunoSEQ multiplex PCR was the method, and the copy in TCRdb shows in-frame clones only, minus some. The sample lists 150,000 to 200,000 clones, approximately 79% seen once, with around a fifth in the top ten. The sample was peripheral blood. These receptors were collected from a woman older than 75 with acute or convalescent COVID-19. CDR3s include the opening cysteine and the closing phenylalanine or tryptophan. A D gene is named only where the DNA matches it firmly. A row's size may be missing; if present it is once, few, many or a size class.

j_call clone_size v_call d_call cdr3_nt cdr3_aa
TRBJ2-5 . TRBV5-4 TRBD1 TGTGCCAGCAGCTTGGGGCCCGGGACAGGGGGGGAGACCCAGTACTTC CASSLGPGTGGETQYF
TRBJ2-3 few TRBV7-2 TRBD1 TGTGCCAGCAGCCCCATAAGGGGGACAGGGGGCGCATTAGATACGCAGTATTTT CASSPIRGTGGALDTQYF
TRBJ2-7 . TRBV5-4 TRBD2 TGTGCCAGCAGCTTGACTAGCGGGAGGGACGAGCAGTACTTC CASSLTSGRDEQYF
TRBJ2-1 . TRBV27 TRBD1 TGTGCCAGCAGAAGACCGGGACAGGGATCCAATGAGCAGTTCTTC CASRRPGQGSNEQFF
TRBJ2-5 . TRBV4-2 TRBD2 TGTGCCAGCAGCCGTCACACTAGCGGGGGGAGGGAGACCCAGTACTTC CASSRHTSGGRETQYF
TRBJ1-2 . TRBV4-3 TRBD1 TGCGCCAGCAGCCAAGCCCCAGGGGGTGACTATGGCTACACCTTC CASSQAPGGDYGYTF
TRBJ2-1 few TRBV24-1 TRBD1 TGTGCCACCAGAGGGACAGGGGAATCGAATGAGCAGTTCTTC CATRGTGESNEQFF
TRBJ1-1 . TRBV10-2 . TGCGCCAGCAGGAGACAGATTAACACTGAAGCTTTCTTT CASRRQINTEAFF
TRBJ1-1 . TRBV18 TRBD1 TGTGCCAGCTCAACACAGACAGGGCGGACTGAAGCTTTCTTT CASSTQTGRTEAFF
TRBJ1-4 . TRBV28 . TGTGCCAGCAGTTTTTGGGCAGAGAATGAAAAACTGTTTTTT CASSFWAENEKLFF
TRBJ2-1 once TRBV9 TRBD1 TGTGCCAGCAGCAAGGGACGGGACAGGGCCAATGAGCAGTTCTTC CASSKGRDRANEQFF
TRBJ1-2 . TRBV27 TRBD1 TGTGCCAGCAGTATTCGGGGACAGGAGTTCTATGGCTACACCTTC CASSIRGQEFYGYTF
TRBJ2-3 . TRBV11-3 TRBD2 TGTGCCAGCAGCGAGGGACTAGCGGGGATCACAGATACGCAGTATTTT CASSEGLAGITDTQYF
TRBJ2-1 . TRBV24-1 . TGTGCCACCAGTGATTTGCTGGCAGGGCAACCCGAGAATGAGCAGTTCTTC CATSDLLAGQPENEQFF
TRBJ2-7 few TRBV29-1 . TGCAGCGCTACCGCGAATGACAGGCTTCAGTACTTC CSATANDRLQYF
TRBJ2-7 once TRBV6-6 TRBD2 TGTGCCAGCAGCCAACTAGCGGCGCTAACCTACGAGCAGTACTTC CASSQLAALTYEQYF
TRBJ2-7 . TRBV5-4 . TGTGCCAGCAGGGCTGACATAAGGCGAGGGGGCGAGCAGTACTTC CASRADIRRGGEQYF
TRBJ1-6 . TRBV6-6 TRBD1 TGTGCCAGCAGTTACTCTGGACAGGGTTATAATTCACCCCTCCACTTT CASSYSGQGYNSPLHF
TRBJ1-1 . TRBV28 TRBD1 TGTGCCAGCAACCTTTACAGGGGGACTGAAGCTTTCTTT CASNLYRGTEAFF
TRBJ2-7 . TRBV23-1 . TGCGCCAGCAGTCATCCGGGTAGGAATTTGACGCGCGGTACCTACGAGCAGTACTTC CASSHPGRNLTRGTYEQYF
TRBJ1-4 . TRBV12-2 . TGTGCAAGTCGCTTAGTCATAGACAGGGAAGGCGAAAAACTGTTTTTT CASRLVIDREGEKLFF
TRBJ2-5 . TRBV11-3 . TGTGCCAGCAGCTTAGATCCCAGCGAGGAGACCCAGTACTTC CASSLDPSEETQYF
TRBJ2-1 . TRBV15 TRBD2 TGTGCCACCAGCAGCAGGGCTAGCGGGAGCAATGAGCAGTTCTTC CATSSRASGSNEQFF
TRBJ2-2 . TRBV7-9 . TGTGCCAGCAGTTTTAGCCTAAACACCGGGGAGCTGTTTTTT CASSFSLNTGELFF
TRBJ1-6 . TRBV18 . TGTGCCAGCTCACCACCGGAAGGGTCGGGATCACCCCTCCACTTT CASSPPEGSGSPLHF
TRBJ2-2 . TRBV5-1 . TGCGCCAGCAGCCTGACCGGGGGTGGCACCGGGGAGCTGTTTTTT CASSLTGGGTGELFF
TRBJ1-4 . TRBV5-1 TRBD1 TGCGCCAGCAGGTTTGGCCGGACAGGGGGCGTGACTAATGAAAAACTGTTTTTT CASRFGRTGGVTNEKLFF
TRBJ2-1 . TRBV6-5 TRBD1 TGTGCCAGCAGTCGAGGGACAGGGGTATACAATGAGCAGTTCTTC CASSRGTGVYNEQFF
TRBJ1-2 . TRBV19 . TGTGCCAGTAGTATAGCAGGGGAGAACTATGGCTACACCTTC CASSIAGENYGYTF
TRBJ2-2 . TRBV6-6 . TGTGCCAGCAGTGGAACCAGGACGAACACCGGGGAGCTGTTTTTT CASSGTRTNTGELFF
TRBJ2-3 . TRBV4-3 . TGCGCCAGCAGCCTTAACACAGGGGATACGCAGTATTTT CASSLNTGDTQYF
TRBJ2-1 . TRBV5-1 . TGCGCCAGCAGCACGGGAACCTACAATGAGCAGTTCTTC CASSTGTYNEQFF
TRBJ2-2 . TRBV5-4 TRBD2 TGTGCCAGCAGCTTGGAAGGGGAGGGGACCGGGGAGCTGTTTTTT CASSLEGEGTGELFF
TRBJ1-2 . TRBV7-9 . TGTGCCAGCGGTCCCAGGGTTTCCTATGGCTACACCTTC CASGPRVSYGYTF
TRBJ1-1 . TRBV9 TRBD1 TGTGCCAGCAGCGTGGGACAGTCGAACACTGAAGCTTTCTTT CASSVGQSNTEAFF
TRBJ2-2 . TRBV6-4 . TGTGCCAGCAGTGACTCGCCCGCGGGAACCGGGGAGCTGTTTTTT CASSDSPAGTGELFF
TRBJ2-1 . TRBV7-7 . TGTGCTAGCAGCCCCGGTCGATCCTACAATGAGCAGTTCTTC CASSPGRSYNEQFF
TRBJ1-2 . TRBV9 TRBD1 TGTGCCAGCAGCGCGGACAGGGCCCGCTATGGCTACACCTTC CASSADRARYGYTF
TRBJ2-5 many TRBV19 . TGTGCCAGTAGTCTTTCCGAGACCCAGTACTTC CASSLSETQYF
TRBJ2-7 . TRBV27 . TGTGCCAGCAGACCGACTAAGGGCCATTTCTCCTACGAGCAGTACTTC CASRPTKGHFSYEQYF
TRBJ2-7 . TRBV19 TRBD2 TGTGCCAGTAGTATATCTAGCGGGACCACCTACGAGCAGTACTTC CASSISSGTTYEQYF
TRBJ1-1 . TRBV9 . TGTGCCAGCAGCGTAGGCGGCAGCCAAGCTTTCTTT CASSVGGSQAFF
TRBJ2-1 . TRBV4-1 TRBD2 TGCGCCAGCAGCCAAGAAGGGACTAGCGGGAGGGCCTCAATTAACGAGCAGTTCTTC CASSQEGTSGRASINEQFF
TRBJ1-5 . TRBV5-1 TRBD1 TGCGCCAGCAGCTTGACAGGGGCGAACAATCAGCCCCAGCATTTT CASSLTGANNQPQHF
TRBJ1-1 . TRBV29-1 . TGCAGCGTACAGGGTAGAGACTTGCACACTGAAGCTTTCTTT CSVQGRDLHTEAFF
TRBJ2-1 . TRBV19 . TGTGCCAGTACCCTTTACAATGAGCAGTTCTTC CASTLYNEQFF
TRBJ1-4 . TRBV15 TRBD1 TGTGCCACCAGCAGATACCGGGACAGGGAAAGTGAAAAACTGTTTTTT CATSRYRDRESEKLFF
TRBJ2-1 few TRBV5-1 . TGCGCCAGCTTCGGTGAAAGCTCCTACAATGAGCAGTTCTTC CASFGESSYNEQFF
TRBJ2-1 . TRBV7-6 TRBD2 TGTGCCAGCAGCTTCTGGTTAGCGGGGGAGTACAATGAGCAGTTCTTC CASSFWLAGEYNEQFF
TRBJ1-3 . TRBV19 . TGTGCCAGTACTCTCCCGGGAGCCGGAAACACCATATATTTT CASTLPGAGNTIYF
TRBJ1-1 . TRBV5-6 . TGTGCCAGCAGCAGGGACGGGGGAAACACTGAAGCTTTCTTT CASSRDGGNTEAFF
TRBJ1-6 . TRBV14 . TGTGCCAGCAGCCAAGGGGGGGGATCACCCCTCCACTTT CASSQGGGSPLHF
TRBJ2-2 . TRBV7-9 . TGTGCCAGCAGCTTGGCAAAAGCGGGTACGAACACCGGGGAGCTGTTTTTT CASSLAKAGTNTGELFF
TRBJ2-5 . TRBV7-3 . TGTGCCAGCAGCAAAGGGGTTTCGGGGGCCCAGTACTTC CASSKGVSGAQYF
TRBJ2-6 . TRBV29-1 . TGCAGCGTTGAAGCCCCTGGACTCTCTGGGGCCAACGTCCTGACTTTC CSVEAPGLSGANVLTF
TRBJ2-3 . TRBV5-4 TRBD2 TGTGCCAGCAGCCCGGATAGCGGGGGCGTAACAGATACGCAGTATTTT CASSPDSGGVTDTQYF
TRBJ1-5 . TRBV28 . TGTGCCAGCAGTTCTTCAGGATTTGGAAATCAGCCCCAGCATTTT CASSSSGFGNQPQHF
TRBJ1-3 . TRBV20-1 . TGCAGTGCTAGTTTCGGCTCTGGAAACACCATATATTTT CSASFGSGNTIYF
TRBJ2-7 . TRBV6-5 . TGTGCCAGCGCCCCACTAGGGCAAGGGAGGTACGAGCAGTACTTC CASAPLGQGRYEQYF
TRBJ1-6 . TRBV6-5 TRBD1 TGTGCCAGCAGTTACAGGGGGCCTAATTCACCCCTCCACTTT CASSYRGPNSPLHF